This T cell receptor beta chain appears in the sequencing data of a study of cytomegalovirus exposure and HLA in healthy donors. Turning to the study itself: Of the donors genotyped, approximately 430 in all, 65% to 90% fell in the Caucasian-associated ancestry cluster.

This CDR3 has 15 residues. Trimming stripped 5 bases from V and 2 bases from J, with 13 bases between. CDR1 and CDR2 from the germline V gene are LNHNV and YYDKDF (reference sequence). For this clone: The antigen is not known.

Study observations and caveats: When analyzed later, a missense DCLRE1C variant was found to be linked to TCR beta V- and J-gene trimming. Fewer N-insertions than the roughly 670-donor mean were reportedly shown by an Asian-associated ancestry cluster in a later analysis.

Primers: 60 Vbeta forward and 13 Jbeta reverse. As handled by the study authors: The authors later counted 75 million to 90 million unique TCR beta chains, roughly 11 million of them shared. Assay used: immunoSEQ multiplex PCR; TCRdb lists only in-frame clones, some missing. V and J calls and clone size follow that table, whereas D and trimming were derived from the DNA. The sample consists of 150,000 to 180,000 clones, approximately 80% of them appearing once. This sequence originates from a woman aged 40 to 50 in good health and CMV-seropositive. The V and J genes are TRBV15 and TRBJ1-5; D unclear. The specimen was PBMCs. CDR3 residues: CATSAKTLGNQPQHF. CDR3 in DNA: TGTGCCACCAGCGCAAAGACACTAGGCAATCAGCCCCAGCATTTT.